What follows describes a single T cell receptor (beta chain). This specimen comes from a study of blood T cell repertoires in COVID-19. Study at large: Collection of acute and convalescent COVID-19 samples took place in the United States, Italy and Spain.

The CDR3 length is 19 residues. Losses at the gene ends were 4 bases for V and 2 bases for J; bases not matched to a gene: 17. In germline, CDR1 is SGHDT, CDR2 YYEEEE. Authors' processing steps: The assay estimated nucleated cells by amplifying reference gene primers. The assay was immunoSEQ multiplex PCR, and TCRdb's table has in-frame clones only and misses some. That table furnishes V, J and clone size, whereas the DNA furnished D and trimming. The sample records some 200,000 clones, 92% being singletons. The origin of this receptor is a man aged 25 to 45 with acute or convalescent COVID-19. The sample was peripheral blood. J is TRBJ2-7 and V is TRBV5-6; TRBD2 matches at 11 bases. The CDR3 DNA reads TGTGCCAGCAGCCCCTACGTGGGCTTACTAGCGGGAGTCCCCTACGAGCAGTACTTC. Residues: CASSPYVGLLAGVPYEQYF.